This T cell receptor (beta chain) was sequenced for a study of PD-1 blockade in classical Hodgkin lymphoma. The time point denotes: cycle 4 day 1 (C4D1), after 5 to 7 weeks of nivolumab. Each patient's relapse followed autologous stem cell transplantation, and brentuximab vedotin exposure varied. Points on this clone: Antigen: not known.

Libraries were prepared by immunoSEQ multiplex PCR; TCRdb keeps only in-frame clonotypes and omits some of them. The sample includes 13,000 or so clones, approximately 81% of them seen just once. Study-level findings and limits: Patients with a complete response exhibited baseline diversity comparable to newly diagnosed patients. Only CD4+ TCR diversity, not CD8+, had risen significantly by C4D1.

This CDR3 contains 17 residues. Per the germline V gene, CDR1 is SGHTA and CDR2 is FQGNSA. With V trimmed by 2 bases and J by 0 bases, 8 bases remained unmatched. This specimen consisted of peripheral blood mononuclear cells (PBMCs), obtained before the fourth cycle of nivolumab. The receptor comes from a human donor with classical Hodgkin lymphoma. This sequence joins TRBV7-2 and TRBJ2-7; 9 bases agree with TRBD2. This CDR3 reads CASSLPAGGQISYEQYF. CDR3 sequence (DNA): TGTGCCAGCAGCTTACCTGCGGGGGGGCAAATCTCCTACGAGCAGTACTTC.